The 25 T cell receptor beta chains presented below share a single source sample, sequenced in a study of blood T cell repertoires in COVID-19. TCRdb's table, derived via immunoSEQ multiplex PCR, lists solely in-frame clones and lacks some. Here the sample spans 95,000 to 110,000 clones, approximately 88% being singletons. Sequenced: peripheral blood. These receptors all stem from a human donor in a cohort sampled during active COVID-19.

The chain couples TRBV6-5 to TRBJ2-2; 7 bases are a match to TRBD1. Per the germline V gene, CDR1 is MNHEY and CDR2 is SVGAGI. The length of the CDR3 is 14 residues. After removal of 2 bases from V and 4 bases from J, the junction contained 1 base not matched to a gene. The CDR3 region is CASSYRQGTGELFF. In nucleotides, the CDR3 is TGTGCCAGCAGTTACAGACAGGGCACCGGGGAGCTGTTTTTT.

This clone was seen just once. The chain joins TRBV6-1 to TRBJ2-5; TRBD1 matches at 8 bases. CDR1 MNHNS and CDR2 SASEGT come from the germline V gene. V was clipped by 1 base and J by 5 bases; unmatched bases: 6. CDR3 length: 15 residues. The CDR3 nucleotides read TGTGCCAGCAGTGAAGGCAGGGGGCGAGCGGAGACCCAGTACTTC. It translates to CASSEGRGRAETQYF.

CDR3 protein: CASSYRGESPLHF. The CDR3 bases are TGTGCCAGCAGCTACAGGGGTGAATCACCCCTCCACTTT. The V call is TRBV7-2, the J call TRBJ1-6; 7 bases align to TRBD1. In germline, CDR1 is SGHTA, CDR2 FQGNSA. V lost 4 bases, J lost 10 bases, and 4 bases stayed unmatched. The CDR3 is 13 amino acids.

V usage is TRBV19 and J usage is TRBJ2-1; D might be TRBD2 (5 bases). The CDR3 length is 11 residues. Trimming shortened V by 8 bases and J by 6 bases, and 8 bases separated the two germline ends. Germline CDR1 reads LNHDA; CDR2 reads SQIVND (reference sequence). The CDR3 spells CASAGVNEQFF. The CDR3 region has the DNA TGTGCCAGTGCCGGGGTCAATGAGCAGTTCTTC.

The rearrangement links TRBV19 to TRBJ1-5, with 8 bases fitting TRBD1. The junction had 6 bases not matched to a gene; V was cut back by 5 bases and J by 3 bases. The CDR3 is 15 residues long. Germline V gene lookup returns CDR1 LNHDA and CDR2 SQIVND (reference sequence). This chain's CDR3 is CASSDYRGFNQPQHF. The DNA for the CDR3 is TGTGCCAGTAGTGACTACAGGGGGTTCAATCAGCCCCAGCATTTT.

In DNA, the CDR3 is TGCGCCAGCAGCCATGCGGGGGGCAGCTCTGGAAACACCATATATTTT. Translating it yields CASSHAGGSSGNTIYF. This chain joins TRBV4-1 and TRBJ1-3; perhaps TRBD1 as D (6 bases). This CDR3 region has 16 residues. Germline values: CDR1 MGHRA, CDR2 YSYEKL. Deletions cut 3 bases from V and 0 bases from J, with 12 bases between.

The chain has TRBV6-1 and TRBJ2-5; 7 bases fit TRBD2. The CDR3 loop spans 15 amino acids. Germline V lookup: CDR1 MNHNS, CDR2 SASEGT. V shed 0 bases, J shed 4 bases, and the junction held 5 bases outside the gene matches. CDR3: CASSEARGSGETQYF. The CDR3 DNA sequence: TGTGCCAGCAGTGAAGCGCGGGGGAGTGGAGAGACCCAGTACTTC.

The chain recombines TRBV27 with TRBJ1-1, with no clear D. The CDR3 consists of 13 residues. The germline gives CDR1 MNHEY, CDR2 SMNVEV (reference sequence). The germline V and J ends were trimmed by 4 bases and 7 bases, with 13 bases remaining between them. CDR3 residues: CASSSGVGNEAFF. As DNA, the CDR3 is TGTGCCAGCAGTTCCGGGGTTGGGAATGAAGCTTTCTTT.

This rearrangement joins TRBV15 to TRBJ2-7, with TRBD2 matching 9 bases. The V segment lost 0 bases and the J segment 1 base; nucleotides outside the gene matches: 4. The CDR3 is made up of 16 amino acids. Germline V gene lookup returns CDR1 LNHNV and CDR2 YYDKDF (reference sequence). This CDR3 reads CATSRDGGGGSYEQYF. The CDR3 nucleotides are TGTGCCACCAGCAGAGATGGCGGGGGGGGATCCTACGAGCAGTACTTC.

The chain is built from TRBV6-5 and TRBJ2-1; TRBD2 agrees at 9 bases. This CDR3 is built from 13 residues. J lost 8 bases, V lost 6 bases, and 5 bases had no gene match. Germline V gene sequence: CDR1 MNHEY, CDR2 SVGAGI. Here the CDR3 reads CASRGTSNHEQFF. The CDR3 DNA reads as TGTGCCAGCAGAGGGACTAGCAACCATGAGCAGTTCTTC.

This clone was detected a few times. This chain joins TRBV9 and TRBJ1-6, with a possible D match to TRBD1 (5 bases). The CDR3 totals 16 residues. V lost 0 bases and J lost 9, with 16 bases in between. Germline V CDR1 and CDR2: SGDLS, YYNGEE. The CDR3 region has the DNA TGTGCCAGCAGCGTAGCCCAGATCCCAAGGGGTTCACCCCTCCACTTT. It specifies CASSVAQIPRGSPLHF.

The chain carries TRBV2 and TRBJ1-3; D is unclear. V lost 7 bases and J lost 0, with 10 bases in between. Germline V lookup: CDR1 SNHLY, CDR2 FYNNEI. The CDR3 runs 14 residues. The CDR3 region is CASTKVSSGNTIYF. The DNA of the CDR3 is TGTGCCAGCACCAAAGTTAGCTCTGGAAACACCATATATTTT.

This clone was observed once. V gene TRBV21-1 combines with J gene TRBJ1-1; the table's D call TRBD1 went unverified against the DNA. TRBV21-1 represents a pseudogene. The CDR3 is 14 residues long. Here the CDR3 reads CASRVRQGNTEAFF. Here the CDR3 DNA reads TGTGCCAGCAGGGTTAGACAGGGGAACACTGAAGCTTTCTTT.

The chain uses TRBV6-2 or TRBV6-3 and TRBJ1-1; 10 nucleotides line up with TRBD1. The V gene's germline CDR1 is MNHEY and CDR2 SVGEGT. The CDR3 has 13 amino acids. V shed 4 bases, J shed 5 bases, and the junction held 1 base outside the gene matches. CDR3 protein: CASSWTGGTEAFF. The CDR3 nucleotides are TGTGCCAGCAGTTGGACAGGGGGAACTGAAGCTTTCTTT.

A single count supports this clone. The CDR3 bases are TGTGCCACCAGTGATTCTACAGGGCCGATAGATACGCAGTATTTT. It yields the protein CATSDSTGPIDTQYF. V is TRBV24-1 and J is TRBJ2-3, with D perhaps matching TRBD1 (6 bases). In germline, CDR1 is KGHDR, CDR2 SFDVKD. Deletions cut 2 bases from V and 5 bases from J, with 13 bases between. The CDR3 totals 15 residues.

This rearrangement joins TRBV7-3 to TRBJ2-7; the D gene is possibly TRBD2 (6 bases). Between the trimmed V and J ends, which lost 5 bases and 6 bases, there was a span of 14 bases. Germline lookup yields CDR1 SGHTA and CDR2 FQGTGA. The CDR3 sequence is 13 residues long. This chain's CDR3 is CASSPGGVSEQYF. The CDR3 bases are TGTGCCAGCAGCCCCGGCGGGGTTTCCGAGCAGTACTTC.

The chain carries TRBV4-2 and TRBJ1-2; D is undetermined. With 1 base removed from V and 0 bases from J, the gap between germline ends came to 6 bases. CDR3 length equals 14 residues. From germline, CDR1 is LGHNA and CDR2 YNFKEQ. The CDR3 DNA follows: TGTGCCAGCAGCCAAGGGGAGACTAACTATGGCTACACCTTC. Its translation is CASSQGETNYGYTF.

This chain uses TRBV4-1 with TRBJ2-1; 10 nucleotides line up with TRBD2. Germline values: CDR1 MGHRA, CDR2 YSYEKL. The junction had 12 bases not matched to a gene; V was cut back by 8 bases and J by 8 bases. The CDR3 spans 15 residues. The CDR3 is CASSFERGGWYEQFF. CDR3 in DNA: TGCGCCAGCTCGTTTGAGCGGGGGGGCTGGTATGAGCAGTTCTTC.

The chain links TRBV4-3 to TRBJ2-1, with D perhaps matching TRBD2 (6 bases). Germline CDR1 is LGHNA and CDR2 is YSLEER. The CDR3 loop spans 16 amino acids. The V end was cut by 0 bases, the J end by 6 bases, with 15 bases between. CDR3 bases: TGCGCCAGCAGCCAAGATCAACGGGGGATGAGCAATGAGCAGTTCTTC. Translation gives CASSQDQRGMSNEQFF.

The chain links TRBV2 to TRBJ2-1, with 12 bases lining up with TRBD2. Germline CDR1 SNHLY, CDR2 FYNNEI. The trim removed 11 bases at V and 0 bases at J, leaving 14 bases unmatched. CDR3 length: 18 amino acids. CDR3 residues: CASQGLAGGKSSYNEQFF. The DNA of the CDR3 is TGTGCCTCCCAAGGGCTAGCGGGGGGGAAGAGCTCCTACAATGAGCAGTTCTTC.

The CDR3 loop reads CASSLERGPGYTF. The DNA for the CDR3 is TGTGCCAGCAGCTTAGAAAGGGGGCCTGGCTACACCTTC. The chain links TRBV7-9 to TRBJ1-2; the match to TRBD1 covers 7 bases. The CDR3 runs 13 residues. With 1 base clipped from V and 7 bases from J, the junction kept 3 bases outside the gene matches. The germline V gene has CDR1 SEHNR and CDR2 FQNEAQ (reference sequence).

This clone has only one observation. The chain has TRBV7-2 and TRBJ2-1; tentatively, D is TRBD2 (6 bases). Germline CDR1 and CDR2: SGHTA and FQGNSA. Trimming removed 4 bases from V and 4 bases from J, with 17 bases in between. There are 16 residues in the CDR3. The CDR3 loop is CASSSLGWGEYNEQFF. The CDR3 DNA sequence: TGTGCCAGCAGCTCCCTTGGGTGGGGGGAGTACAATGAGCAGTTCTTC.

V usage is TRBV2 and J usage is TRBJ2-2; possible D gene TRBD1, 5 bases. The CDR3 has 16 amino acids. V was clipped by 1 base and J by 4 bases, with 13 bases between them. Germline V gene lookup returns CDR1 SNHLY and CDR2 FYNNEI. As DNA, the CDR3 is TGTGCCAGCAGTGAAGAGGTCCAGGGAATCACCGGGGAGCTGTTTTTT. Encoded protein: CASSEEVQGITGELFF.

The chain is built from TRBV9 and TRBJ2-5; 9 bases are a match to TRBD1. The CDR3 contains 15 residues. Germline V gives CDR1 SGDLS, CDR2 YYNGEE. V gave up 4 bases and J gave up 5 bases; unmatched junction bases: 9. CDR3 coding DNA: TGTGCCAGCAGCCCCGGGACAGGGAGCACGGAGACCCAGTACTTC. Translation gives CASSPGTGSTETQYF.

J is TRBJ1-2 and V is TRBV6-5; D is ambiguous. Trimming removed 6 bases from V and 0 bases from J, with 11 bases in between. CDR1 is MNHEY and CDR2 is SVGAGI in the germline V gene. The CDR3 loop spans 14 amino acids. This CDR3 reads CASRNPGSNYGYTF. The CDR3 bases are TGTGCCAGCAGGAACCCGGGATCTAACTATGGCTACACCTTC.